The present T cell receptor beta chain was sequenced within a study of PD-1 blockade in mismatch repair-deficient tumors. Study in general: All were previously treated, progressing patients with about a dozen mismatch repair-deficient cancer types.

Profiled with immunoSEQ multiplex PCR; TCRdb holds only in-frame clones, not every one. Among about 120,000 clones listed, 86% were seen once. Mismatch repair deficiency was confirmed in all patients, by PCR or immunohistochemistry. Worth noting for this clone: Its antigen remains unknown.

Overall study findings and caveats: Tumor-resident clones, often undetectable pretreatment in blood, expanded then contracted after pembrolizumab.

The specimen was peripheral blood, collected 44 weeks after starting pembrolizumab. This receptor was taken from an adult with mismatch repair-deficient cancer.

CDR3 DNA: TGTGCCAGCGGGGGACTTACTTTCGACAATGAGCAGTTCTTC. It specifies CASGGLTFDNEQFF. The chain has TRBV2 and TRBJ2-1; D perhaps matches TRBD2 (6 bases). Germline values: CDR1 SNHLY, CDR2 FYNNEI. The CDR3 loop spans 14 amino acids. V was trimmed by 8 bases and J by 5 bases, leaving 16 bases between them.